The 32 T cell receptor beta chains below were found in one sample sequenced in a study of beta chain features in type 1 diabetes. What was sequenced were expressed TCRB transcripts, since all of the isolated RNA had been reverse transcribed. The repertoire was sequenced with immunoSEQ multiplex PCR; TCRdb's copy has only in-frame clones and lacks some. The sample lists around 330,000 clones; approximately 10% were seen once. Material for sequencing was naive CD4+ T cells from blood. These receptors were taken from a woman aged 25 to 39 in good health.

The chain recombines TRBV7-2 with TRBJ1-3; D not certain. Per germline, CDR1 SGHTA and CDR2 FQGNSA. This CDR3 comprises 17 residues. The V gene lost 3 bases and the J gene lost 0 bases, with 15 bases spanning the gap. CDR3 loop: CASSLMAFPTSGNTIYF. The CDR3, as DNA: TGTGCCAGCAGCTTGATGGCCTTCCCCACCTCTGGAAACACCATATATTTT.

This clone was detected a few times. DNA for the CDR3: TGTGCCAGCAGCTTCCGACTAGCGGGAGAGACAGATACGCAGTATTTT. Translated, it gives CASSFRLAGETDTQYF. The V and J genes are TRBV7-9 and TRBJ2-3; 12 nucleotides align to TRBD2. The CDR3 is made up of 16 amino acids. J was trimmed by 3 bases and V by 3 bases; bases with no gene match: 4. Germline CDR1 SEHNR, CDR2 FQNEAQ (reference sequence).

The V and J genes are TRBV6-5 and TRBJ2-7, with D maybe TRBD2 (5 bases). V lost 6 bases and J 7 bases, leaving 19 bases between the germline ends. The CDR3 sequence is 14 residues long. Germline-derived CDR1 and CDR2 are MNHEY and SVGAGI. The CDR3 bases are TGTGCCAGCAGGTCGAAGCTGGGGAGTGAAGAGCAGTACTTC. As protein: CASRSKLGSEEQYF.

The chain is built from TRBV28 and TRBJ2-1; 11 nucleotides match TRBD2. Germline CDR1 reads MDHEN; CDR2 reads SYDVKM. V lost 6 bases to trimming and J lost 5 bases; unmatched junction nucleotides: 9. The CDR3 is 16 amino acids. The CDR3 sequence: CASSPTGTSGHNEQFF. The CDR3 nucleotides read TGTGCCAGCAGCCCTACCGGGACTAGCGGTCACAATGAGCAGTTCTTC.

This clone was counted only a few times. The rearrangement uses TRBV27 and TRBJ2-7; TRBD2 aligns across 8 bases. Germline CDR1 is MNHEY and CDR2 is SMNVEV (reference sequence). V dropped 5 bases and J dropped 4; count of bases not matched to a gene: 7. This CDR3 is 14 amino acids long. Here the CDR3 DNA reads TGTGCCAGCAGTAGAACAGCGGGGGATTACGAGCAGTACTTC. Translation: CASSRTAGDYEQYF.

This clone has a handful of counts. The chain recombines TRBV7-2 with TRBJ2-1; 14 bases line up with TRBD2. Trimming at V came to 5 bases and at J to 4 bases, leaving 4 bases not matched to a gene. This CDR3 is 16 amino acids long. CDR1 is SGHTA, CDR2 FQGNSA, per germline. The CDR3 sequence is CASSLGTSGGYNEQFF. In nucleotides, the CDR3 is TGTGCCAGCAGCCTCGGGACTAGCGGGGGATACAATGAGCAGTTCTTC.

V is TRBV5-1 and J is TRBJ2-7; 10 positions agree with TRBD1. Trimming took 4 bases from V and 8 from J; bases not matched to a gene: 9. This CDR3 has 14 amino acids. The germline V gene has CDR1 SGHRS and CDR2 YFSETQ. CDR3 region: CASSDRDRGKKQYF. CDR3 nucleotides: TGCGCCAGCAGCGACCGGGACAGGGGAAAAAAGCAGTACTTC. Full variable domain (remainder filled in from reference TRBV5-1 and TRBJ2-7): KAGVTQTPRYLIKTRGQQVTLSCSPISGHRSVSWYQQTPGQGLQFLFEYFSETQRNKGNFPGRFSGRQFSNSRSEMNVSTLELGDSALYLCASSDRDRGKKQYFGPGTRLTVT.

The rearrangement links TRBV7-3 to TRBJ2-2; D is unclear. CDR3 length: 14 amino acids. CDR1 is SGHTA, CDR2 FQGTGA, per germline. V was shortened by 3 bases and J by 4 bases, with 9 bases between the two germline ends. CDR3 coding DNA: TGTGCCAGCAGCTTTTCGGAGTTCACCGGGGAGCTGTTTTTT. Translation: CASSFSEFTGELFF.

CDR3 sequence (DNA): TGCGCCAGCAACATAAATGTAGCGGGTCAGAATGAGCAGTTCTTC. Amino acids: CASNINVAGQNEQFF. This chain joins TRBV5-1 and TRBJ2-1; 7 bases match TRBD2. Germline CDR1 is SGHRS and CDR2 is YFSETQ. The CDR3 spans 15 residues. Trimming took 6 bases from V and 7 from J; bases not matched to a gene: 13.

The chain employs TRBV28 and TRBJ2-7, with 12 bases that match TRBD1. V lost 6 bases, J lost 0 bases, and 12 bases stayed unmatched. Germline-derived CDR1 and CDR2 are MDHEN and SYDVKM. The CDR3 has 18 residues. CDR3 nucleotides: TGTGCCAGCAGGAGGGACAGGGGGCTAGCGGAGAGCTCCTACGAGCAGTACTTC. Protein: CASRRDRGLAESSYEQYF.

The chain has TRBV6-5 and TRBJ2-7; 12 bases agree with TRBD2. CDR3 size: 16 residues. Germline V gene sequence: CDR1 MNHEY, CDR2 SVGAGI. With V trimmed by 0 bases and J by 5 bases, 5 bases remained unmatched. The CDR3 reads CASSYSRLAGVNEQYF. The CDR3 nucleotides are TGTGCCAGCAGTTACTCGAGACTAGCGGGAGTCAACGAGCAGTACTTC.

The sample holds a few counts of this clone. This rearrangement joins TRBV7-2 to TRBJ2-7; D is ambiguous. Germline V gene data show CDR1 as SGHTA and CDR2 as FQGNSA. Trimming took off 6 bases at V and 5 bases at J, with 20 bases between the two ends. The CDR3 runs 15 residues. The CDR3 DNA reads TGTGCCAGCAGACGAGACACGTTGGTGGTGGACGAGCAGTACTTC. Translating it yields CASRRDTLVVDEQYF.

This clone was seen only a few times. The CDR3 sequence is CASSQLRSDTQYF. Written as DNA, the CDR3 is TGTGCCAGCAGCCAATTGAGGTCAGATACGCAGTATTTT. V usage is TRBV14 and J usage is TRBJ2-3, with D uncertain. This CDR3 spans 13 amino acids. Germline V gene lookup returns CDR1 SGHDN and CDR2 FVKESK. Deletions cut 2 bases from V and 4 bases from J, with 7 bases between. The full variable domain, with the rest looked up from reference TRBV14 and TRBJ2-3, is EAGVTQFPSHSVIEKGQTVTLRCDPISGHDNLYWYRRVMGKEIKFLLHFVKESKQDESGMPNNRFLAERTGGTYSTLKVQPAELEDSGVYFCASSQLRSDTQYFGPGTRLTVL.

The gene calls are TRBV4-2 and TRBJ2-1, with a tentative D call TRBD1 (5 bases). This CDR3 is built from 13 residues. Germline loops: CDR1 LGHNA, CDR2 YNFKEQ. Trimming shortened V by 1 base and J by 5 bases, and 6 bases separated the two germline ends. The CDR3 nucleotides are TGTGCCAGCAGCCAAGGCAGGGACAATGAGCAGTTCTTC. Translating it yields CASSQGRDNEQFF.

The CDR3: CASSLVISGRSNNEQFF. As DNA, the CDR3 is TGTGCCAGCAGCTTAGTGATTAGCGGGAGGAGTAACAATGAGCAGTTCTTC. The V and J genes are TRBV11-2 and TRBJ2-1; TRBD2 agrees at 10 bases. CDR1 is SGHAT, CDR2 FQNNGV, per germline. V dropped 1 base and J dropped 5; count of bases not matched to a gene: 8. There are 17 residues in the CDR3. Full variable domain (outside the CDR3, taken from reference TRBV11-2 and TRBJ2-1): EAGVAQSPRYKIIEKRQSVAFWCNPISGHATLYWYQQILGQGPKLLIQFQNNGVVDDSQLPKDRFSAERLKGVDSTLKIQPAKLEDSAVYLCASSLVISGRSNNEQFFGPGTRLTVL.

This clone has just a few counts. The genes are TRBV18 and TRBJ1-2; D possibly corresponds to TRBD1 (5 bases). The CDR3 runs to 15 residues. Germline lookup yields CDR1 KGHSH and CDR2 LQKENI. The V end was cut by 0 bases, the J end by 0 bases, with 8 bases between. The CDR3 DNA reads TGTGCCAGCTCACCACCGGCAGGGCCTAACTATGGCTACACCTTC. Translation gives CASSPPAGPNYGYTF. Combining the CDR3 with reference TRBV18 and TRBJ1-2 gives the whole variable domain NAGVMQNPRHLVRRRGQEARLRCSPMKGHSHVYWYRQLPEEGLKFMVYLQKENIIDESGMPKERFSAEFPKEGPSILRIQQVVRGDSAAYFCASSPPAGPNYGYTFGSGTRLTVV.

Written as DNA, the CDR3 is TGTGCCAGCAGCTTAGCCCTAGGACTAGCGGGATTTCCTCGGGGGCAGTTCTTC. This sequence encodes CASSLALGLAGFPRGQFF. This chain joins TRBV7-8 and TRBJ2-1; the match to TRBD2 covers 12 bases. V dropped 0 bases and J dropped 12; count of bases not matched to a gene: 15. This CDR3 contains 18 residues. Germline V CDR1 and CDR2: SGHVS, FQNEAQ.

This clone was observed a few times. The chain uses TRBV6-6 and TRBJ2-1; 10 bases align to TRBD2. The CDR3 is 16 residues long. The trim removed 2 bases at V and 2 bases at J, leaving 3 bases unmatched. Germline values: CDR1 MNHNY, CDR2 SVGAGI (reference sequence). The CDR3 sequence: CASSYLSGRAYNEQFF. In DNA form, the CDR3 reads TGTGCCAGCAGTTACCTCAGCGGGAGGGCCTACAATGAGCAGTTCTTC.

The chain employs TRBV18 and TRBJ2-7, with 13 positions matching TRBD2. Trimming took 5 bases from V and 2 from J; bases not matched to a gene: 6. This CDR3 is 16 amino acids long. CDR1 is KGHSH and CDR2 is LQKENI in the germline V gene. The CDR3 region has the DNA TGTGCCAGCTCATATGGACTAGCGGGAGCCCCCTACGAGCAGTACTTC. The encoded protein is CASSYGLAGAPYEQYF.

The V call is TRBV9, the J call TRBJ2-1, with no clear D. The V gene lost 4 bases and the J gene lost 0 bases, with 11 bases spanning the gap. The CDR3 is 15 amino acids. Germline V CDR1 and CDR2: SGDLS, YYNGEE. In DNA, the CDR3 is TGTGCCAGCAGCCCCCGCGCAAACTCCTACAATGAGCAGTTCTTC. This translates into CASSPRANSYNEQFF.

The chain employs TRBV7-9 and TRBJ2-7; 7 bases agree with TRBD1. The trim removed 0 bases at V and 2 bases at J, leaving 1 base unmatched. Germline loops: CDR1 SEHNR, CDR2 FQNEAQ (reference sequence). The CDR3 covers 14 residues. CDR3 region: CASSLAGQTYEQYF. CDR3 bases: TGTGCCAGCAGCTTAGCGGGACAGACCTACGAGCAGTACTTC.

The chain couples TRBV6-1 to TRBJ2-5; tentative D call: TRBD2 (5 bases). Germline V lookup: CDR1 MNHNS, CDR2 SASEGT. The V end lost 5 bases, the J end lost 5 bases, and 24 bases lay between the germline ends. The CDR3 consists of 17 residues. DNA of the CDR3: TGTGCCAGCAGTCAAGGACTGCCCGGTTTTGCCTTGGAGACCCAGTACTTC. The encoded protein is CASSQGLPGFALETQYF.

V is TRBV2 and J is TRBJ2-7, with a tentative D call TRBD2 (6 bases). CDR1 SNHLY and CDR2 FYNNEI come from the germline V gene. V was trimmed by 8 bases and J by 0 bases, leaving 14 bases between them. The CDR3 has 14 residues. DNA of the CDR3: TGTGCCAGCTCAGAGTGGCGGGGCTCCTACGAGCAGTACTTC. Encoded protein: CASSEWRGSYEQYF.

Worth noting for this clone: The same CDR3 is also encoded by other DNA sequences in this sample. The V gene is TRBV29-1, the J gene TRBJ2-2, with TRBD1 identical over 7 bases. The J segment lost 3 bases and the V segment lost 6 bases, leaving 4 bases of the junction unmatched. The CDR3 runs to 13 residues. Germline CDR1 is SQVTM and CDR2 is ANQGSEA. CDR3 loop: CSVGDRYTGELFF. For the CDR3, the DNA is TGCAGCGTGGGGGACAGATACACCGGGGAGCTGTTTTTT.

This sequence joins TRBV7-2 and TRBJ2-4; D might be TRBD2 (6 bases). V lost 3 bases and J 7 bases, leaving 10 bases between the germline ends. The CDR3 extends over 13 amino acids. Per germline, CDR1 SGHTA and CDR2 FQGNSA. CDR3 sequence (DNA): TGTGCCAGCAGCTTGGCGGGGTTGAACATTCAGTACTTC. Amino acids: CASSLAGLNIQYF.

This clone was found a few times. The chain has TRBV5-4 and TRBJ2-1, with 15 nucleotides matching TRBD2. Trimming at V came to 4 bases and at J to 4 bases, leaving 6 bases not matched to a gene. Per the germline V gene, CDR1 is SGHNT and CDR2 is YYREEE (reference sequence). This CDR3 is built from 17 residues. The CDR3 protein is CASSKGLAGGPYNEQFF. In nucleotides, the CDR3 is TGTGCCAGCAGCAAGGGACTAGCGGGAGGCCCATACAATGAGCAGTTCTTC.

This clone was found a few times. This rearrangement joins TRBV9 to TRBJ1-1; 9 bases line up with TRBD1. The CDR3 contains 13 residues. The J segment lost 10 bases and the V segment lost 2 bases, leaving 6 bases of the junction unmatched. From germline, CDR1 is SGDLS and CDR2 YYNGEE. The CDR3 DNA follows: TGTGCCAGCAGCGTCCCGGGACAGGGAGGAGCTTTCTTT. Translation: CASSVPGQGGAFF. Together with reference TRBV9 and TRBJ1-1, the CDR3 gives the full variable domain: DSGVTQTPKHLITATGQRVTLRCSPRSGDLSVYWYQQSLDQGLQFLIQYYNGEERAKGNILERFSAQQFPDLHSELNLSSLELGDSALYFCASSVPGQGGAFFGQGTRLTVV.

The rearrangement joins TRBV18 to TRBJ2-3; TRBD2 matches at 13 bases. Trimming at V came to 3 bases and at J to 0 bases, leaving 9 bases not matched to a gene. Germline CDR1 reads KGHSH; CDR2 reads LQKENI. The CDR3 has 19 amino acids. CDR3 nucleotides: TGTGCCAGCTCACCCCAGTCCCCGGGACTAGCGGGGAGCACAGATACGCAGTATTTT. Translating gives CASSPQSPGLAGSTDTQYF. The whole variable domain, remainder taken from reference TRBV18 and TRBJ2-3, is NAGVMQNPRHLVRRRGQEARLRCSPMKGHSHVYWYRQLPEEGLKFMVYLQKENIIDESGMPKERFSAEFPKEGPSILRIQQVVRGDSAAYFCASSPQSPGLAGSTDTQYFGPGTRLTVL.

This clone was found a few times. This chain uses TRBV28 with TRBJ1-1, with D unresolved. This CDR3 spans 11 amino acids. The germline V gene has CDR1 MDHEN and CDR2 SYDVKM. The V end lost 10 bases, the J end lost 1 base, and 7 bases lay between the germline ends. The CDR3 is CATRQNTEAFF. The CDR3 nucleotides are TGTGCCACCAGACAGAACACTGAAGCTTTCTTT.

This clone has a handful of counts. The chain links TRBV25-1 to TRBJ1-1; 12 bases match TRBD1. The CDR3 covers 13 residues. CDR1 and CDR2 (germline): MGHDK, SYGVNS. The J segment lost 11 bases and the V segment lost 2 bases, leaving 3 bases of the junction unmatched. CDR3 sequence reads: CASSELGTGGAFF. Here the CDR3 DNA reads TGTGCCAGCAGTGAACTGGGGACAGGGGGCGCTTTCTTT.

This clone was counted only a few times. V usage is TRBV15 and J usage is TRBJ2-3; unclear D gene. Germline V gene sequence: CDR1 LNHNV, CDR2 YYDKDF (reference sequence). V shed 1 base and J shed 3 bases, with 5 bases lying between them. CDR3 size: 13 residues. This CDR3 is CATSRGGTDTQYF. CDR3 nucleotide sequence: TGTGCCACCAGCAGAGGAGGTACAGATACGCAGTATTTT.

This clone has just a few counts. V usage is TRBV15 and J usage is TRBJ2-2; TRBD1 is a possible D gene (5 bases). V lost 0 bases to trimming and J lost 2 bases, with 10 bases between them. Germline loops: CDR1 LNHNV, CDR2 YYDKDF (reference sequence). This CDR3 region has 16 residues. CDR3: CATSRDPTVNTGELFF. The CDR3 coding sequence is TGTGCCACCAGCAGAGACCCGACAGTAAACACCGGGGAGCTGTTTTTT.